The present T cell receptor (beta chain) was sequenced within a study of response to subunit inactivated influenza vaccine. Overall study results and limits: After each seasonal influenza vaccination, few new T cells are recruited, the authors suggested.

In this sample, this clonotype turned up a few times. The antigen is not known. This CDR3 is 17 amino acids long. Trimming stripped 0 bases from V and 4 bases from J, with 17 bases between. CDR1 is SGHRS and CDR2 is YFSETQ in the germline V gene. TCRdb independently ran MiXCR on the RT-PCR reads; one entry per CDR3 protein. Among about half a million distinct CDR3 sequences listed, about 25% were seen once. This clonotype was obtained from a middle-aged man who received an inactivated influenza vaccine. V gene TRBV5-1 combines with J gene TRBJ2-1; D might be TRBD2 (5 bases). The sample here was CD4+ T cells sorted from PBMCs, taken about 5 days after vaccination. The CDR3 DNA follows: TGCGCCAGCAGCTTGGTTGCTAGCAACAGTTGGTACAATGAGCAGTTCTTC. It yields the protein CASSLVASNSWYNEQFF.